This TCR beta chain was captured by sequencing in a study of a mutant IDH1 vaccine in newly diagnosed glioma. The sample holds one count of this clone. Its specificity is not known. The junction differs from germline at one of its ends, possibly a read error. The protocol was immunoSEQ multiplex PCR, while the TCRdb copy is restricted to in-frame clones and leaves out a portion. The sample lists over 50,000 clones; 85% to 90% were seen once. Time point indicated: week 5, during vaccination. What each vaccine dose contained was 300 ug of mutant IDH1 20-mer peptide, accompanied by topical imiquimod. This CDR3 has 12 amino acids. Germline assignment: CDR1 SGHNT and CDR2 YYREEE (reference sequence).

The material sequenced was PBMCs, taken from a glioma patient whose treatment included an IDH1 peptide vaccine. The receptor's source is a woman in her 40s with glioma. V gene TRBV5-4 combines with J gene TRBJ2-2; unclear D gene. CDR3 coding DNA: TGTGCCAGCAGCAAGAACAACGGGGAGCTGTTTTTT. It codes for CASSKNNGELFF.